One and the same sample provided the 19 T cell receptor beta chains below, sequenced in a study of T cell responses to AZD1222 COVID-19 vaccine. TCRdb keeps only in-frame clones here, not all; method: immunoSEQ multiplex PCR. Of under 150,000 clones detected, 88% appear once; the ten largest clones hold roughly 6.7%. The material was peripheral blood, obtained 28 days after the second AZD1222 dose. Receptors were obtained from an adult who received the AZD1222 COVID-19 vaccine.

The CDR3 sequence: CASSLGLGGTQYF. The CDR3 nucleotides are TGTGCCAGCAGCTTAGGTTTGGGGGGCACCCAGTACTTC. The chain combines TRBV7-9 with TRBJ2-5; tentatively, D is TRBD1 or TRBD2 (6 bases each). The V end lost 1 base, the J end lost 8 bases, and 11 bases lay between the germline ends. The CDR3 length is 13 residues. The germline V gene encodes CDR1 SEHNR and CDR2 FQNEAQ (reference sequence).

The rearrangement joins TRBV6-2 or TRBV6-3 to TRBJ2-5, with 7 bases aligning to TRBD1. The CDR3 totals 17 residues. J was trimmed by 1 base and V by 5 bases; bases with no gene match: 13. The germline V gene encodes CDR1 MNHEY and CDR2 SVGEGT. CDR3 sequence: CASSPHVGQPTQETQYF. CDR3 sequence (DNA): TGTGCCAGCAGTCCCCATGTGGGACAGCCCACCCAAGAGACCCAGTACTTC.

The rearrangement joins TRBV18 to TRBJ2-2, with D perhaps given as TRBD1 or TRBD2 (5 bases each). CDR3 length: 13 amino acids. Looked up from germline, CDR1 is KGHSH and CDR2 is LQKENI. Trimming removed 3 bases at V and 4 bases at J, with 6 bases between. This CDR3 reads CASSPGGTGELFF. The CDR3 coding sequence is TGTGCCAGCTCACCTGGGGGCACCGGGGAGCTGTTTTTT.

The chain joins TRBV6-2 or TRBV6-3 to TRBJ1-2, with TRBD1 as a possible D gene (5 bases). Trimming cost V 5 bases and J 4 bases, with 8 bases left between them. The V gene's germline CDR1 is MNHEY and CDR2 SVGEGT. The CDR3 spans 12 residues. The CDR3 nucleotides read TGTGCCAGCAGTCCCCAGGGCTATGGCTACACCTTC. Amino acids: CASSPQGYGYTF.

The count of this clone is one. The chain uses TRBV7-9 and TRBJ1-2, with D unclear. CDR1 is SEHNR, CDR2 FQNEAQ, per germline (reference sequence). Trimming cost V 11 bases and J 4 bases, with 11 bases left between them. The CDR3 is 11 amino acids. This CDR3 is CALQILYGYTF. In DNA, the CDR3 is TGTGCCCTACAGATCCTCTATGGCTACACCTTC.

The chain uses TRBV7-3 and TRBJ1-1; D is uncertain. V was cut by 0 bases and J by 1 base, with 9 bases left in between. The germline V gene has CDR1 SGHTA and CDR2 FQGTGA. The CDR3 extends over 15 amino acids. The CDR3 DNA sequence: TGTGCCAGCAGCTTAACGGTCGGTCAGAACACTGAAGCTTTCTTT. This translates into CASSLTVGQNTEAFF. Variable domain in full (rest from reference TRBV7-3 and TRBJ1-1): GAGVSQTPSNKVTEKGKYVELRCDPISGHTALYWYRQSLGQGPEFLIYFQGTGAADDSGLPNDRFFAVRPEGSVSTLKIQRTERGDSAVYLCASSLTVGQNTEAFFGQGTRLTVV.

V is TRBV7-2 and J is TRBJ1-2, with 7 nucleotides matching TRBD1. Germline V gene lookup returns CDR1 SGHTA and CDR2 FQGNSA. V shed 2 bases, J shed 3 bases, and the junction held 9 bases outside the gene matches. The CDR3 sequence is 16 residues long. CDR3 DNA sequence: TGTGCCAGCAGCTTAAGGAAGACAGGGTCTGACTATGGCTACACCTTC. It specifies CASSLRKTGSDYGYTF.

CDR3 amino acids: CASSPEWISGNTIYF. The CDR3 DNA sequence: TGTGCCAGCAGCCCAGAGTGGATCTCTGGAAACACCATATATTTT. The chain uses TRBV9 and TRBJ1-3; the D is unclear. Germline lookup yields CDR1 SGDLS and CDR2 YYNGEE. Trimming left V 4 bases short and J 0 bases short, with 11 bases between. The CDR3 covers 15 residues. The entire variable domain, with the rest obtained from reference TRBV9 and TRBJ1-3, is as follows: DSGVTQTPKHLITATGQRVTLRCSPRSGDLSVYWYQQSLDQGLQFLIQYYNGEERAKGNILERFSAQQFPDLHSELNLSSLELGDSALYFCASSPEWISGNTIYFGEGSWLTVV.

The V call is TRBV6-2 or TRBV6-3, the J call TRBJ2-2, with 8 bases lining up with TRBD1. The CDR3 length is 16 residues. With V trimmed by 5 bases and J by 3 bases, 8 bases remained unmatched. Germline V gene sequence: CDR1 MNHEY, CDR2 SVGEGT. This chain's CDR3 is CASSGPGQVYTGELFF. For the CDR3, the DNA is TGTGCCAGCAGTGGACCGGGACAGGTGTACACCGGGGAGCTGTTTTTT.

V and J are TRBV28 and TRBJ1-6; 8 nucleotides agree with TRBD1. V shed 6 bases and J 7 bases; nucleotides not matched to a gene: 8. The CDR3 loop spans 15 amino acids. Germline CDR1 and CDR2: MDHEN and SYDVKM. CDR3 sequence reads: CASRTRTGINSPLHF. CDR3 coding DNA: TGTGCCAGCAGAACTCGGACAGGGATAAATTCACCCCTCCACTTT.

The chain recombines TRBV6-2 or TRBV6-3 with TRBJ2-5, with TRBD2 as a possible D gene (7 bases). The CDR3 is 15 residues long. CDR1 is MNHEY, CDR2 SVGEGT, per germline. V lost 2 bases and J 0 bases, leaving 10 bases between the germline ends. The CDR3 region has the DNA TGTGCCAGCAGTTACGAGGGGGGGGACCAAGAGACCCAGTACTTC. Translation gives CASSYEGGDQETQYF.

J is TRBJ2-3 and V is TRBV6-5, with a tentative D call TRBD1 (5 bases). Trimming left V 2 bases short and J 3 bases short, with 12 bases between. The CDR3 sequence is 15 residues long. Per the germline V gene, CDR1 is MNHEY and CDR2 is SVGAGI. The CDR3 DNA follows: TGTGCCAGCAGTTACCAGGGTCAAGGTACAGATACGCAGTATTTT. Translation gives CASSYQGQGTDTQYF.

This chain connects TRBV5-6 to TRBJ1-1; D unclear. This CDR3 region has 14 residues. Germline lookup yields CDR1 SGHDT and CDR2 YYEEEE. V lost 3 bases to trimming and J lost 4 bases, with 13 bases between them. DNA for the CDR3: TGTGCCAGCAGCTCATTCGCGGGAGGCACTGAAGCTTTCTTT. Protein: CASSSFAGGTEAFF.

This clone was observed a few times. J is TRBJ2-1 and V is TRBV7-2; maybe TRBD1 (5 bases). V lost 4 bases and J lost 4, with 8 bases in between. The length of the CDR3 is 13 residues. Germline V gene data show CDR1 as SGHTA and CDR2 as FQGNSA. The CDR3 DNA is TGTGCCAGCAGCTCGACAGAATACAATGAGCAGTTCTTC. Translated, it gives CASSSTEYNEQFF.

The V gene is TRBV6-5, the J gene TRBJ2-2; maybe TRBD2 (6 bases). The CDR3 sequence is 14 residues long. CDR1 and CDR2 from the germline V gene are MNHEY and SVGAGI. The V end lost 6 bases, the J end lost 0 bases, and 8 bases lay between the germline ends. CDR3 protein: CASSRGTNTGELFF. CDR3 bases: TGTGCCAGCAGCCGCGGGACGAACACCGGGGAGCTGTTTTTT.

As regards this clone: The sample holds other DNA sequences that translate to the same CDR3. The chain joins TRBV29-1 to TRBJ1-2, with TRBD1 as a possible D gene (5 bases). The CDR3 length is 13 residues. From germline, CDR1 is SQVTM and CDR2 ANQGSEA. Trimming pared 6 bases from V and 4 bases from J, leaving 15 bases between. The CDR3 DNA follows: TGCAGCGTGGGAGGGTCGGGGACCTATGGCTACACCTTC. This codes for CSVGGSGTYGYTF.

The chain links TRBV5-1 to TRBJ1-6; the match to TRBD1 covers 7 bases. The junction had 3 bases not matched to a gene; V was cut back by 0 bases and J by 0 bases. The CDR3 runs to 17 residues. CDR1 is SGHRS, CDR2 YFSETQ, per germline. The DNA of the CDR3 is TGCGCCAGCAGCTTGGAGGGGGCCAACTCCTATAATTCACCCCTCCACTTT. The encoded protein is CASSLEGANSYNSPLHF.

This clone was counted only a few times. The chain uses TRBV28 and TRBJ2-1; the D gene is possibly TRBD2 (7 bases). This CDR3 contains 14 residues. The V and J ends lost 1 base and 7 bases respectively, with 11 bases between them. Germline V gene data show CDR1 as MDHEN and CDR2 as SYDVKM. The CDR3: CASSLFRGANEQFF. The CDR3 DNA sequence: TGTGCCAGCAGTTTATTTCGGGGGGCGAATGAGCAGTTCTTC.

This chain connects TRBV9 to TRBJ2-5, with D maybe TRBD1 (6 bases). The germline gives CDR1 SGDLS, CDR2 YYNGEE. This CDR3 contains 15 residues. V was cut by 0 bases and J by 3 bases, with 12 bases left in between. Written as DNA, the CDR3 is TGTGCCAGCAGCGTAGGTACCACAGGGAAAGAGACCCAGTACTTC. Translated: CASSVGTTGKETQYF. Full variable domain (missing parts from reference TRBV9 and TRBJ2-5): DSGVTQTPKHLITATGQRVTLRCSPRSGDLSVYWYQQSLDQGLQFLIQYYNGEERAKGNILERFSAQQFPDLHSELNLSSLELGDSALYFCASSVGTTGKETQYFGPGTRLLVL.